This T cell receptor (beta chain) was observed in a study of CD8+CD57+ T cells in acquired aplastic anemia. Researchers used genomic DNA as the template to profile TCR beta VDJ and CDR3. TCRdb redid the calling of the reads with MiXCR, one entry per CDR3 protein. The sample contains 65,000 to 85,000 distinct CDR3 sequences, approximately 50% of which appear only once. V gave up 3 bases and J gave up 3 bases, with 9 bases separating them. The CDR3 is 13 residues long. The germline gives CDR1 MGHDK, CDR2 SYGVNS. The receptor was derived from a human donor in good health, serving as a control. The sample comprised sorted CD4+, CD8+, or CD8+CD57+ T cells (not recorded which) from PBMCs. V usage is TRBV25-1 and J usage is TRBJ2-7; no clear D gene. Written as DNA, the CDR3 is TGTGCCAGCAGTGACCTGACGGACTACGAGCAGTACTTC. This translates into CASSDLTDYEQYF.